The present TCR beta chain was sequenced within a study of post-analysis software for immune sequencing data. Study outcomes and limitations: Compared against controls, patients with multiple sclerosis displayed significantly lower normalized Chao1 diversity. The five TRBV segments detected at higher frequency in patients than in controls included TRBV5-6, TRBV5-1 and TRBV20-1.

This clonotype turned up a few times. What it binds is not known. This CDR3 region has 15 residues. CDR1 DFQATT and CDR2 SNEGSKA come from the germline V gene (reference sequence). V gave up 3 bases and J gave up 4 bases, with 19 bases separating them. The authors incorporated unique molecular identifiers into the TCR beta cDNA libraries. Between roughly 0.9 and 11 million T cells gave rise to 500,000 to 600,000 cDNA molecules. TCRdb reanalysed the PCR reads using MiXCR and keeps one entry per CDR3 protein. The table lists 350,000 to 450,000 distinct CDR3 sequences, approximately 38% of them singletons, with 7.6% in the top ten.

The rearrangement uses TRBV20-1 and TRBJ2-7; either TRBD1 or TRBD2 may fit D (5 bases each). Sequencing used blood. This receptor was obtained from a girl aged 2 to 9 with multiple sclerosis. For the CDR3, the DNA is TGCAGTGCTAGTGCCGGGCTCCTGTGGGGGTACGAGCAGTACTTC. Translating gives CSASAGLLWGYEQYF.